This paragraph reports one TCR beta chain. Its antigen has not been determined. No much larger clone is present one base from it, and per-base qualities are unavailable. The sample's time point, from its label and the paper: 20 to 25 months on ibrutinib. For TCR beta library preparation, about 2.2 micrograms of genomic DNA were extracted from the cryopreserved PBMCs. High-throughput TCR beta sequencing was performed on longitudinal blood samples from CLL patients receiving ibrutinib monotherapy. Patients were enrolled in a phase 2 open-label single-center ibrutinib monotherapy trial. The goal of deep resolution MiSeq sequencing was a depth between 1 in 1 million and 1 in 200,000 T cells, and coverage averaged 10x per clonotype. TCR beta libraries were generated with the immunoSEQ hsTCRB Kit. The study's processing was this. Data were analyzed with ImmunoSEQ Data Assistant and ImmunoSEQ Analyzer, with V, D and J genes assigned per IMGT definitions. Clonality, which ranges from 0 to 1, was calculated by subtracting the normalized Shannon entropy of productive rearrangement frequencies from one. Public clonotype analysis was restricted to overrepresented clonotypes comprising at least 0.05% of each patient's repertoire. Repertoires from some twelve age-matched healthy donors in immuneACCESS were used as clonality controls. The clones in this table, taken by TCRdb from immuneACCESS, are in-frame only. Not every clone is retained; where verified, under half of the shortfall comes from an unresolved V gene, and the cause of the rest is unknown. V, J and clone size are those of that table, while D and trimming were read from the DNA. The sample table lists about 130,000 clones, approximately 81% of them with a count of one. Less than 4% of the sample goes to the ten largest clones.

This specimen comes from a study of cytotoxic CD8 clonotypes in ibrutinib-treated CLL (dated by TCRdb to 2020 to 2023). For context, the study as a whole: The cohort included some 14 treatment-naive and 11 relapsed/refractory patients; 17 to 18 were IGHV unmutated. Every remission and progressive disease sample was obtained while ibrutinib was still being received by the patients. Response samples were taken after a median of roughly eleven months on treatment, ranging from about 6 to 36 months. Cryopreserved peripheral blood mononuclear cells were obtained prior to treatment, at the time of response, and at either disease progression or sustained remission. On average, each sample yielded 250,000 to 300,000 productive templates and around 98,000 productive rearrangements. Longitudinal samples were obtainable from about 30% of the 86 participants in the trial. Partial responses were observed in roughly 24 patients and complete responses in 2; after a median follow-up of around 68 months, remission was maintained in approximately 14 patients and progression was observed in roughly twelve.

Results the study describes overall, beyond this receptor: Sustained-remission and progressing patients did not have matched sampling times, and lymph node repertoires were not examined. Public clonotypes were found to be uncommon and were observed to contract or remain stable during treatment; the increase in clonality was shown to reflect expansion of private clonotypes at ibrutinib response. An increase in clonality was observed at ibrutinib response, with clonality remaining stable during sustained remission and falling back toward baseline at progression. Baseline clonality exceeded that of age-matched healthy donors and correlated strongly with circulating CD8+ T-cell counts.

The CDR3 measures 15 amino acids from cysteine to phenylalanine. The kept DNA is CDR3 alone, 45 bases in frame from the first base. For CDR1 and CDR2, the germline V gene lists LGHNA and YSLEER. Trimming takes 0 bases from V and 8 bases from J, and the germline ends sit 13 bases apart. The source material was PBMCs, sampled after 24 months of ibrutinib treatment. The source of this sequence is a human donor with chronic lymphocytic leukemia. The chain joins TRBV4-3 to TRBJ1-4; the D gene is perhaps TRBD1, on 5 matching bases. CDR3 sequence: CASSQDPGVEEKLFF. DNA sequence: TGCGCCAGCAGCCAAGATCCGGGGGTGGAAGAAAAACTGTTTTTT.